These 22 T cell receptor beta chains were sequenced from one sample in a study of T cells in Graves' hyperthyroidism and ophthalmopathy. Regions amplified from RNA transcripts were the TCR beta CDR3 regions. First-round RT-PCR of the TCR CDR3 relied on the HTBI primer set. MiXCR, applied by TCRdb to the multiplex PCR reads, yields one record per CDR3 protein. The table shows around 440,000 distinct CDR3 sequences, with around 14% occurring only once. Specimen: blood. These receptors originate from a woman under 30 with Graves' hyperthyroidism.

This clonotype was found many times. This chain joins TRBV28 and TRBJ1-3, with D uncertain. Germline CDR1 is MDHEN and CDR2 is SYDVKM. This CDR3 is 16 amino acids long. V lost 7 bases to trimming and J lost 0 bases, with 16 bases between them. The CDR3 protein is CASTYHWTYSGNTIYF. CDR3 in DNA: TGTGCCAGCACCTACCATTGGACGTACTCTGGAAACACCATATATTTT.

This clonotype was observed a few times. The rearrangement uses TRBV20-1 and TRBJ1-4; the D gene is possibly TRBD1 (6 bases). Trimming shortened V by 5 bases and J by 2 bases, and 15 bases separated the two germline ends. The CDR3 covers 15 residues. Germline CDR1 reads DFQATT; CDR2 reads SNEGSKA (reference sequence). The CDR3 reads CSASGQGGTNEKLFF. The CDR3 DNA is TGCAGTGCTTCCGGGCAAGGGGGGACTAATGAAAAACTGTTTTTT.

This clonotype was observed at least ten times. This chain uses TRBV5-1 with TRBJ2-7; TRBD1 agrees at 9 bases. The V and J ends lost 7 bases and 5 bases, in that order; junction bases with no gene match: 4. The CDR3 loop spans 12 amino acids. From germline, CDR1 is SGHRS and CDR2 YFSETQ. Here the CDR3 DNA reads TGCGCCAGCGACAGGGGGGGGGACGAGCAGTACTTC. Translating gives CASDRGGDEQYF. Filled out from reference TRBV5-1 and TRBJ2-7, the complete variable domain reads KAGVTQTPRYLIKTRGQQVTLSCSPISGHRSVSWYQQTPGQGLQFLFEYFSETQRNKGNFPGRFSGRQFSNSRSEMNVSTLELGDSALYLCASDRGGDEQYFGPGTRLTVT.

The chain joins TRBV10-3 to TRBJ1-5; D gene uncertain. In germline, CDR1 is ENHRY, CDR2 SYGVKD. Trimming removed 4 bases from V and 1 base from J, with 5 bases in between. This CDR3 has 13 residues. The CDR3 region has the DNA TGTGCCATCAGTGTTAGGAGCAATCAGCCCCAGCATTTT. It translates to CAISVRSNQPQHF.

Many counts were recorded for this clonotype. This chain connects TRBV18 to TRBJ2-2, with D tentatively TRBD1 or TRBD2 (5 bases each). The V gene's germline CDR1 is KGHSH and CDR2 LQKENI. V dropped 0 bases and J dropped 4 bases, with 12 bases sitting between them. The CDR3 is made up of 16 amino acids. The CDR3 loop is CASSPPQAGSTGELFF. The CDR3, as DNA: TGTGCCAGCTCACCACCCCAAGCAGGGAGCACCGGGGAGCTGTTTTTT.

This clonotype appeared many times. V gene TRBV20-1 combines with J gene TRBJ2-1, with 12 bases matching TRBD2. After removal of 3 bases from V and 5 bases from J, the junction contained 5 bases not matched to a gene. The CDR3 extends over 15 amino acids. The germline CDR1 and CDR2 sequences are DFQATT and SNEGSKA (reference sequence). CDR3 coding DNA: TGCAGTGCTAGGCGACTAGCGGGAGAGCACAATGAGCAGTTCTTC. This gives the protein CSARRLAGEHNEQFF.

This clonotype was detected many times. V gene TRBV6-1 combines with J gene TRBJ2-5, with TRBD2 matching 10 bases. The CDR3 consists of 14 residues. V dropped 5 bases and J dropped 13; count of bases not matched to a gene: 13. CDR1 and CDR2 (germline): MNHNS, SASEGT. The CDR3, as DNA: TGTGCCAGCAGTTCAGTAGCGGGGGGCCCCCCCAGGTACTTC. Translating it yields CASSSVAGGPPRYF.

This clonotype was detected ten times or more. The chain links TRBV5-1 to TRBJ2-1; 7 bases are a match to TRBD2. Trimming removed 4 bases from V and 11 bases from J; junction bases left unmatched: 15. The CDR3 contains 15 residues. Germline CDR1 is SGHRS and CDR2 is YFSETQ. Written as DNA, the CDR3 is TGCGCCAGCAGCCCGTCGGGGGGACTGTACGACCAGCAGTTCTTC. Its protein product is CASSPSGGLYDQQFF. Filled out from reference TRBV5-1 and TRBJ2-1, the complete variable domain reads KAGVTQTPRYLIKTRGQQVTLSCSPISGHRSVSWYQQTPGQGLQFLFEYFSETQRNKGNFPGRFSGRQFSNSRSEMNVSTLELGDSALYLCASSPSGGLYDQQFFGPGTRLTVL.

This clonotype has at least ten counts. The rearrangement links TRBV3-1 to TRBJ2-1; 9 bases are a match to TRBD2. Looked up from germline, CDR1 is LGHDT and CDR2 is YNNKEL (reference sequence). The CDR3 has 16 amino acids. Unmatched junction bases numbered 7, after V lost 1 base and J lost 6 bases. CDR3 sequence: CASSQARRGGPNEQFF. CDR3 nucleotide sequence: TGTGCCAGCAGCCAAGCTCGGCGGGGGGGCCCCAATGAGCAGTTCTTC.

This clonotype has a count of ten or more. At one end the junction does not follow the germline gene, possibly because of a read error. V gene TRBV12-3 or TRBV12-4 combines with J gene TRBJ2-3; D gene ambiguous. The CDR3 totals 14 residues. CDR3 amino acids: CPSSLRRSTDTQYF. CDR3 DNA: TGTCCCAGCAGTTTACGGCGGAGCACAGATACGCAGTATTTT.

Comment on this clonotype: This may arise from a read error, as a much more abundant clone is one base away. The V gene is TRBV19, the J gene TRBJ1-5, with no clear D. V lost 6 bases and J lost 2, with 14 bases in between. The germline CDR1 and CDR2 sequences are LNHDA and SQIVND (reference sequence). The CDR3 sequence is 15 residues long. CDR3 nucleotides: TGTGCCAGTAGCCCTGGCAGGATCGGCAATCAGCCCCAGCATTTT. This translates into CASSPGRIGNQPQHF. Variable domain in full (rest from reference TRBV19 and TRBJ1-5): DGGITQSPKYLFRKEGQNVTLSCEQNLNHDAMYWYRQDPGQGLRLIYYSQIVNDFQKGDIAEGYSVSREKKESFPLTVTSAQKNPTAFYLCASSPGRIGNQPQHFGDGTRLSIL.

The table lists this clonotype with many counts. CDR3 sequence (DNA): TGTGCCAGCAGTAGTGTAGCTGAAGCTTTCTTT. This sequence encodes CASSSVAEAFF. The chain combines TRBV25-1 with TRBJ1-1; D unclear. Deletions cut 5 bases from V and 6 bases from J, with 7 bases between. The CDR3 loop spans 11 amino acids. From germline, CDR1 is MGHDK and CDR2 SYGVNS. Full variable domain (outside the CDR3, taken from reference TRBV25-1 and TRBJ1-1): EADIYQTPRYLVIGTGKKITLECSQTMGHDKMYWYQQDPGMELHLIHYSYGVNSTEKGDLSSESTVSRIRTEHFPLTLESARPSHTSQYLCASSSVAEAFFGQGTRLTVV.

This clonotype was observed many times. This chain joins TRBV12-3 or TRBV12-4 and TRBJ2-2; no reliable D call. The CDR3 length is 13 residues. With 3 bases removed from V and 1 base from J, the gap between germline ends came to 3 bases. For the CDR3, the DNA is TGTGCCAGCAGTTTCTGGAACACCGGGGAGCTGTTTTTT. Its protein product is CASSFWNTGELFF.

This clonotype was recorded at least ten times. V is TRBV6-1 and J is TRBJ2-5; the D gene is possibly TRBD2 (5 bases). Trimming pared 7 bases from V and 1 base from J, leaving 10 bases between. Germline loops: CDR1 MNHNS, CDR2 SASEGT. The CDR3 extends over 13 amino acids. CDR3 bases: TGTGCCAGCAAGCTAGCTCTCCAAGAGACCCAGTACTTC. Encoded protein: CASKLALQETQYF.

This clonotype came up many times. This rearrangement joins TRBV7-8 to TRBJ2-7; 7 bases are a match to TRBD2. There are 14 residues in the CDR3. V trimming: 3 bases; J trimming: 2 bases; junction bases outside the gene matches: 4. The germline CDR1 and CDR2 sequences are SGHVS and FQNEAQ. CDR3 loop: CASSFGGLPYEQYF. The DNA of the CDR3 is TGTGCCAGCAGCTTCGGGGGACTACCCTACGAGCAGTACTTC.

This clonotype was counted between two and nine times. The genes are TRBV6-1 and TRBJ1-2, with 10 positions matching TRBD1. Germline V gene lookup returns CDR1 MNHNS and CDR2 SASEGT. The CDR3 is 14 amino acids. Trimming removed 6 bases from V and 8 bases from J; junction bases left unmatched: 9. The CDR3 DNA follows: TGTGCCAGCAGCTACGGACAGGGGGGTGTAGGCTACACCTTC. Translation gives CASSYGQGGVGYTF.

The sample holds a few counts of this clonotype. This chain joins TRBV9 and TRBJ2-6; the D gene is possibly TRBD2 (5 bases). This CDR3 spans 18 amino acids. V gave up 2 bases and J gave up 2 bases, with 17 bases separating them. Germline-derived CDR1 and CDR2 are SGDLS and YYNGEE. The CDR3 coding sequence is TGTGCCAGCAGCGTCGAGGGAGTGGGTTTAGCTGGGGCCAACGTCCTGACTTTC. Protein sequence: CASSVEGVGLAGANVLTF. Drawing the rest from reference TRBV9 and TRBJ2-6, the complete variable domain is DSGVTQTPKHLITATGQRVTLRCSPRSGDLSVYWYQQSLDQGLQFLIQYYNGEERAKGNILERFSAQQFPDLHSELNLSSLELGDSALYFCASSVEGVGLAGANVLTFGAGSRLTVL.

In this sample, this clonotype turned up a few times. V gene TRBV7-8 combines with J gene TRBJ2-2, with TRBD2 matching 12 bases. The CDR3 is 15 amino acids. Germline V gives CDR1 SGHVS, CDR2 FQNEAQ. Trimming at V came to 3 bases and at J to 5 bases, leaving 1 base not matched to a gene. The CDR3 protein is CASSFGTSGTGELFF. For the CDR3, the DNA is TGTGCCAGCAGCTTCGGGACTAGCGGGACCGGGGAGCTGTTTTTT.

At least ten counts were recorded for this clonotype. V and J are TRBV20-1 and TRBJ2-3, with 9 bases fitting TRBD2. Germline CDR1 DFQATT, CDR2 SNEGSKA (reference sequence). J gave up 1 base and V 6 bases, and 14 bases lay outside the gene matches. There are 17 residues in the CDR3. CDR3: CSAPQASGVGGTDTQYF. The CDR3, as DNA: TGCAGTGCCCCCCAGGCTAGCGGGGTTGGGGGCACAGATACGCAGTATTTT.

This clonotype has ten or more counts. The V call is TRBV10-3, the J call TRBJ1-1; TRBD1 matches at 8 bases. The germline CDR1 and CDR2 sequences are ENHRY and SYGVKD. V dropped 10 bases and J dropped 0; count of bases not matched to a gene: 7. This CDR3 is built from 14 residues. CDR3 bases: TGTGCCACCAGGACAGGGACGTTGAACACTGAAGCTTTCTTT. Amino acids: CATRTGTLNTEAFF.

This clonotype turned up a few times. The V gene is TRBV19, the J gene TRBJ1-6; maybe TRBD1 (5 bases). Between the trimmed V and J ends, which lost 3 bases and 3 bases, there was a span of 18 bases. This CDR3 has 18 residues. Per the germline V gene, CDR1 is LNHDA and CDR2 is SQIVND (reference sequence). CDR3 loop: CASSIVYRLGGYNSPLHF. CDR3 bases: TGTGCCAGTAGTATTGTGTACAGGCTTGGGGGCTATAATTCACCCCTCCACTTT.

This clonotype was counted between two and nine times. The germline gene is not matched at one end of the junction; a read error may be the cause. V gene TRBV11-2 combines with J gene TRBJ1-2; D might be TRBD1 (5 bases). The CDR3 is made up of 12 amino acids. In germline, CDR1 is SGHAT, CDR2 FQNNGV. The CDR3 DNA reads TGTGCCAGCAGCAAGCCAGGGACGAGTGGGGCCTTC. This gives the protein CASSKPGTSGAF.